A single T cell receptor beta chain is shown here with its context. The antigen remains undetermined. Germline V CDR1 and CDR2: SGDLS, YYNGEE. The CDR3 has 14 amino acids. Trimming removed 3 bases from V and 5 bases from J, with 14 bases in between. The data belong to a study of cytomegalovirus exposure and HLA in healthy donors. About the study: Later, an analysis reported that the 130 or so validation repertoires had used the same platform as the 550 to 750 first-cohort repertoires. Overall study results and limits: Reportedly, diagnosis of cytomegalovirus status by the classifier showed high specificity and sensitivity.

The method was immunoSEQ multiplex PCR; TCRdb's version includes in-frame clones alone and lacks a portion of them. The sample includes approximately 44,000 clones, just over 85% of them seen just once. The chain is built from TRBV9 and TRBJ1-1; D possibly corresponds to TRBD1 (6 bases). This receptor was obtained from a young woman in good health and CMV-seronegative. The sequencing input was PBMCs. CDR3 sequence (DNA): TGTGCCAGCAGCGCCGGCGGGGGGCTAACTGAAGCTTTCTTT. This sequence encodes CASSAGGGLTEAFF.